This TCR beta chain emerged from a study of shared clonotypes between healthy human individuals. Study background: Plates per donor: three CD4 naive, three CD4 memory, two CD8 naive, one CD8 memory.

At the deep level, the assay was run. Source study methods: Owing to the provision of junction-only sequences devoid of quality scores by immunoSEQ, filtering differed. Generated by immunoSEQ multiplex PCR, the TCRdb table keeps only in-frame clones and is missing some. V and J calls and clone size follow that table, whereas D and trimming were derived from the DNA. The sample has about 1.5 million clones, around 98% seen once. The trim removed 5 bases at V and 3 bases at J, leaving 9 bases unmatched. The CDR3 extends over 15 amino acids. Looked up from germline, CDR1 is PRHDT and CDR2 is FYEKMQ (reference sequence).

The sequence came from a man aged 25-45 years in good health. The chain has TRBV13 and TRBJ2-7, with TRBD2 matching over 8 bases. Sequences were obtained from naive CD4+ T cells sorted from blood. Regarding subset: CD45RA+ positively selected. CDR3 in amino acids: CASSTSTSGLYEQYF. The CDR3 DNA reads TGTGCCAGCAGCACCTCTACTAGCGGTCTCTACGAGCAGTACTTC.